The rows below give T cell receptor beta chains drawn from one sample of a study of post-analysis software for immune sequencing data. Via MiXCR, TCRdb re-called the PCR reads, giving one row per CDR3 protein. The table has 600,000 to 750,000 distinct CDR3 sequences, approximately 59% seen once. The source material was blood. These receptors came from a girl aged 2 to 10 with multiple sclerosis. CDR3s include the opening cysteine and the closing phenylalanine or tryptophan. Fields, in order: V gene, D gene, CDR3 length, clone size, J gene, CDR3 DNA, CDR3 protein. D genes are given only for firm matches. Size is stated for part of the rows, as once, few or many counts, or as a class when the clone is expanded.

TRBV4-3,TRBD2,16,NA,TRBJ2-1,TGCACCAGCAGCCACCTGAGCGGGGGGGCCTCAAATGAGCAGTTCTTC,CTSSHLSGGASNEQFF
TRBV5-1,TRBD2,16,NA,TRBJ2-1,TGCGCCAGCAGCCGAGGACTAGCGGGAGGGATCGATGAGCAGTTCTTC,CASSRGLAGGIDEQFF
TRBV18,NA,13,few,TRBJ2-5,TGTGCCAGCTCACGCCTAGAAAAAGAGACCCAGTACTTC,CASSRLEKETQYF
TRBV6-6,NA,15,once,TRBJ1-4,TGTGCCAGCAGTCTGGGGACGGGGATGAAAGAAAAACTGTTTTTT,CASSLGTGMKEKLFF
TRBV12-3/TRBV12-4,NA,13,NA,TRBJ2-3,TGTGCCAGCAGCCTACAGGAGACAGATACGCAGTATTTT,CASSLQETDTQYF
TRBV29-1,NA,12,NA,TRBJ1-2,TGCAGCGTTGTGGGCAGCCCTCAGGGCTACACCTTC,CSVVGSPQGYTF
TRBV15,NA,14,NA,TRBJ1-2,TGTGCCACCAGCAGAGAGGGCCTTAACTATGGCTACACCTTC,CATSREGLNYGYTF
TRBV29-1,NA,13,NA,TRBJ2-1,TGCAGCGCTCGACAGGGAGGAGACAATGAGCAGTTCTTC,CSARQGGDNEQFF
TRBV7-3,NA,15,NA,TRBJ2-7,TGTGCCAGCAGCTTAACCGTTAGGAGCTCCTACGAGCAGTACTTC,CASSLTVRSSYEQYF
TRBV12-3/TRBV12-4,NA,12,NA,TRBJ1-4,TGTGCCAGCAAGATTGGTCGGAAAAAACTGTTTTTT,CASKIGRKKLFF
TRBV29-1,NA,15,NA,TRBJ1-2,TGCAGTGTCCACTCCGACAGGAGAGCTAACTATGGCTACACCTTC,CSVHSDRRANYGYTF
TRBV12-3/TRBV12-4,NA,12,many,TRBJ1-2,TGTGCCAGCAGTTTGATTGGGGTAGGCTACACCTTC,CASSLIGVGYTF
TRBV6-5,NA,16,NA,TRBJ2-5,TGTGCCAGCAGTTACTCGTCTACCGGAAAGCAAGAGACCCAGTACTTC,CASSYSSTGKQETQYF
TRBV9,NA,15,many,TRBJ2-6,TGTGCCAGCAGCGTAGATCCCTCTGGGGCCAACGTCCTGACTTTC,CASSVDPSGANVLTF
TRBV10-3,NA,17,few,TRBJ2-7,TGTGCCATCAGTGAGTCGGATCGAGCGGATAGCTCCTACGGGCAGTACTTC,CAISESDRADSSYGQYF
TRBV12-3/TRBV12-4,NA,13,NA,TRBJ2-5,TGTGCCAGCAGTTTCCCAACAGGGGAGACCCAGTACTTC,CASSFPTGETQYF
TRBV20-1,TRBD1,14,NA,TRBJ2-5,TGCAGTGCTAGTCCTAGGGGGCTAGAGGAGACCCAGTACTTC,CSASPRGLEETQYF
TRBV12-3/TRBV12-4,NA,19,once,TRBJ2-1,TGTGCCAGCAGTTTCGGGCGCAGGCCGCGCCCCCGACAGCGACAGGAGCAGTTCTTC,CASSFGRRPRPRQRQEQFF
TRBV11-3,NA,13,NA,TRBJ2-3,TGTGCCAGCAGCTTACTGGAGTGGGATACGCAGTATTTT,CASSLLEWDTQYF
TRBV20-1,NA,12,NA,TRBJ1-4,TGCAGTACCTTCGAGACGAATGAAAAACTGTTTTTT,CSTFETNEKLFF
TRBV12-3/TRBV12-4,NA,12,NA,TRBJ1-5,TGTGCCAGCAGCAAAGCCAATCAGCCCCAGCATTTT,CASSKANQPQHF
TRBV20-1,TRBD1,19,NA,TRBJ1-5,TGCAGTGCTAGAGATCAACAGGGGGTAGGTGGTCGGGTCAATCAGCCCCAGCATTTT,CSARDQQGVGGRVNQPQHF
TRBV9,NA,14,NA,TRBJ2-1,TGTGCCAGCAGCGCTTCGACAGTAAACAATGAGCAGTTCTTC,CASSASTVNNEQFF